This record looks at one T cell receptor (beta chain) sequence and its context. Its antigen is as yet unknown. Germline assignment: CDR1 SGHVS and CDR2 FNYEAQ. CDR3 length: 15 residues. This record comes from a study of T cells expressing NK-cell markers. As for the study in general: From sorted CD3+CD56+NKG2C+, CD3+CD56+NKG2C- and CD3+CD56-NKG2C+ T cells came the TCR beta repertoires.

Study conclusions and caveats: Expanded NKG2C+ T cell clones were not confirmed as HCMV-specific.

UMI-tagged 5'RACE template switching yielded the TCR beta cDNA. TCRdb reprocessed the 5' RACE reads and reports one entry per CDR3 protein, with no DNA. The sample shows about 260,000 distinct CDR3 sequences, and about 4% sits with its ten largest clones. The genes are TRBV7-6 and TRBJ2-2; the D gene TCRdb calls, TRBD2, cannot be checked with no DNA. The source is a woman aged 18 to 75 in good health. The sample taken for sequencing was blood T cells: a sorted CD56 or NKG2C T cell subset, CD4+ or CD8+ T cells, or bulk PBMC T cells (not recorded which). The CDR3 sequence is CASSLASRGTGELFF.